Shown below are 30 T cell receptor beta chains from a single sample sequenced in a study of early stage breast cancer tumors. Assay used: immunoSEQ multiplex PCR; TCRdb lists only in-frame clones, some missing. The repertoire consists of about 50,000 clones, with more than 70% occurring once and the leading ten covering roughly 3%. The specimen sequenced was blood. All receptors come from a person aged 35-55 years with breast cancer.

The chain combines TRBV6-4 with TRBJ2-3; 10 bases fit TRBD2. The length of the CDR3 is 16 residues. V shed 3 bases, J shed 5 bases, and the junction held 8 bases outside the gene matches. CDR1 is MRHNA and CDR2 is SNTAGT in the germline V gene. CDR3 bases: TGTGCCAGCAGTGAAACGGCTAGCGGGAGTCAAGATACGCAGTATTTT. Translating it yields CASSETASGSQDTQYF.

This clone was picked up a small number of times. The chain couples TRBV6-4 to TRBJ2-1; 7 positions agree with TRBD1. The germline V gene has CDR1 MRHNA and CDR2 SNTAGT. The CDR3 loop spans 16 amino acids. The junction had 14 bases not matched to a gene; V was cut back by 8 bases and J by 4 bases. Written as DNA, the CDR3 is TGTGCCAGCCGTCCAGGGGGTAGCGCCGCGTACAATGAGCAGTTCTTC. It translates to CASRPGGSAAYNEQFF.

The chain recombines TRBV19 with TRBJ1-1; 9 bases agree with TRBD1. V lost 1 base to trimming and J lost 7 bases; unmatched junction nucleotides: 4. There are 14 residues in the CDR3. The germline CDR1 and CDR2 sequences are LNHDA and SQIVND (reference sequence). CDR3 in DNA: TGTGCCAGTAGTATAGTGACAGGGGGAGGTGAAGCTTTCTTT. Translating it yields CASSIVTGGGEAFF. The full variable domain, with the rest looked up from reference TRBV19 and TRBJ1-1, is DGGITQSPKYLFRKEGQNVTLSCEQNLNHDAMYWYRQDPGQGLRLIYYSQIVNDFQKGDIAEGYSVSREKKESFPLTVTSAQKNPTAFYLCASSIVTGGGEAFFGQGTRLTVV.

Details on this clone: A read error may produce the germline difference seen at one junction end. The CDR3 reads CASRGFENTEALF. The CDR3 DNA sequence: TGTGCCAGCAGGGGTTTCGAAAACACTGAAGCTCTCTTT. J is TRBJ1-1 and V is TRBV2, with D hard to call. The CDR3 is 13 amino acids. Germline values: CDR1 SNHLY, CDR2 FYNNEI.

The V and J genes are TRBV6-1 and TRBJ2-1, with 11 bases aligning to TRBD2. Looked up from germline, CDR1 is MNHNS and CDR2 is SASEGT. The CDR3 sequence is 14 residues long. V dropped 6 bases and J dropped 9; count of bases not matched to a gene: 7. The CDR3 DNA reads as TGTGCCAGCAGACAGACTAGCGGGACATCTGAGCAGTTCTTC. The encoded protein is CASRQTSGTSEQFF.

This clone came up once. J is TRBJ2-7 and V is TRBV9; 8 positions match TRBD2. This CDR3 has 15 amino acids. CDR1 SGDLS and CDR2 YYNGEE come from the germline V gene. Trimming cost V 0 bases and J 3 bases; bases outside gene matches: 5. Written as DNA, the CDR3 is TGTGCCAGCAGCGTAGCGGGCGGGAGGAGCTACGAGCAGTACTTC. It encodes CASSVAGGRSYEQYF.

The CDR3 loop is CASSPLSGRMMNEQFF. CDR3 nucleotide sequence: TGTGCCAGCTCACCACTAAGCGGGAGAATGATGAATGAGCAGTTCTTC. The rearrangement uses TRBV18 and TRBJ2-1, with TRBD2 matching over 8 bases. The CDR3 contains 16 residues. V lost 1 base to trimming and J lost 7 bases; unmatched junction nucleotides: 9. Germline V gene lookup returns CDR1 KGHSH and CDR2 LQKENI.

The chain recombines TRBV2 with TRBJ1-2; D call uncertain. In germline, CDR1 is SNHLY, CDR2 FYNNEI. This CDR3 region has 14 residues. With 5 bases removed from V and 4 bases from J, the gap between germline ends came to 14 bases. As DNA, the CDR3 is TGTGCCAGCAGTTTGACCTTCCAACCCTATGGCTACACCTTC. Protein: CASSLTFQPYGYTF.

V usage is TRBV5-1 and J usage is TRBJ2-1, with 13 bases identical to TRBD2. With V trimmed by 4 bases and J by 4 bases, 5 bases remained unmatched. Per the germline V gene, CDR1 is SGHRS and CDR2 is YFSETQ. The CDR3 contains 16 residues. As DNA, the CDR3 is TGCGCCAGCAGCGGGACTAGCGGGACGGGTTACAATGAGCAGTTCTTC. Translation gives CASSGTSGTGYNEQFF.

This chain uses TRBV27 with TRBJ1-2; D perhaps matches TRBD1 (5 bases). The germline V gene encodes CDR1 MNHEY and CDR2 SMNVEV (reference sequence). Between the trimmed V and J ends, which lost 3 bases and 7 bases, there was a span of 12 bases. The CDR3 contains 13 residues. The CDR3 loop reads CASSLQGLGGYTF. For the CDR3, the DNA is TGTGCCAGCAGTTTGCAGGGCCTGGGTGGCTACACCTTC.

The gene calls are TRBV11-2 and TRBJ2-1; D might be TRBD2 (6 bases). The length of the CDR3 is 15 residues. Germline CDR1 SGHAT, CDR2 FQNNGV. V was cut by 4 bases and J by 5 bases, with 15 bases left in between. This CDR3 is CASSSKAGPNNEQFF. CDR3 coding DNA: TGTGCCAGCAGCTCTAAAGCGGGCCCCAACAATGAGCAGTTCTTC. Full variable domain (outside the CDR3, taken from reference TRBV11-2 and TRBJ2-1): EAGVAQSPRYKIIEKRQSVAFWCNPISGHATLYWYQQILGQGPKLLIQFQNNGVVDDSQLPKDRFSAERLKGVDSTLKIQPAKLEDSAVYLCASSSKAGPNNEQFFGPGTRLTVL.

The V call is TRBV19, the J call TRBJ1-1; D not certain. V lost 8 bases, J lost 0 bases, and 13 bases lay in between. The CDR3 loop spans 14 amino acids. Germline CDR1 and CDR2: LNHDA and SQIVND (reference sequence). CDR3 region: CASSIGLMNTEAFF. CDR3 DNA sequence: TGTGCCAGTTCTATAGGACTCATGAACACTGAAGCTTTCTTT.

The chain links TRBV11-2 to TRBJ2-1; 9 positions match TRBD2. The CDR3 length is 16 residues. V lost 3 bases and J lost 8; bases outside the gene matches: 11. From germline, CDR1 is SGHAT and CDR2 FQNNGV. The DNA of the CDR3 is TGTGCCAGCAGCTTCGGCGCGGGAGGGCCAATCGATGAGCAGTTCTTC. Protein product: CASSFGAGGPIDEQFF.

The gene calls are TRBV30 and TRBJ2-3; TRBD2 matches 12 bases. The V gene's germline CDR1 is GTSNPN and CDR2 SVGIG (reference sequence). This CDR3 is 16 amino acids long. The junction had 10 bases not matched to a gene; V was cut back by 1 base and J by 8 bases. The CDR3 here is CAWSELTSGRRGTQYF. CDR3 in DNA: TGTGCCTGGAGTGAGCTAACTAGCGGGAGGAGGGGTACGCAGTATTTT.

This chain uses TRBV27 with TRBJ2-7, with TRBD1 matching 10 bases. CDR1 and CDR2 from the germline V gene are MNHEY and SMNVEV (reference sequence). The CDR3 is made up of 16 amino acids. With V trimmed by 5 bases and J by 3 bases, 10 bases remained unmatched. The chain's CDR3 is CASSPMRTGGYYEQYF. CDR3 DNA: TGTGCCAGCAGTCCAATGCGGACAGGGGGGTACTACGAGCAGTACTTC.

CDR3 bases: TGTGCCAGCACCTCGGGACAGGGGGCAGGTGGCTACACCTTC. It codes for CASTSGQGAGGYTF. The chain couples TRBV6-5 to TRBJ1-2; 12 nucleotides agree with TRBD1. Germline CDR1 MNHEY, CDR2 SVGAGI. The CDR3 covers 14 residues. Trimming cost V 7 bases and J 7 bases; bases outside gene matches: 7.

This clone was counted a single time. This chain joins TRBV5-8 and TRBJ2-3; D is undetermined. The length of the CDR3 is 15 residues. The germline V gene encodes CDR1 SGHTS and CDR2 YDEGEE. V lost 4 bases and J 3 bases, leaving 15 bases between the germline ends. CDR3 amino acids: CASSVPVPRTDTQYF. CDR3 DNA: TGTGCCAGCAGCGTACCGGTACCCAGGACAGATACGCAGTATTTT. Variable domain in full (rest from reference TRBV5-8 and TRBJ2-3): EAGVTQSPTHLIKTRGQQATLRCSPISGHTSVYWYQQALGLGLQFLLWYDEGEERNRGNFPPRFSGRQFPNYSSELNVNALELEDSALYLCASSVPVPRTDTQYFGPGTRLTVL.

The V gene is TRBV6-5, the J gene TRBJ2-2; D is perhaps TRBD2 (6 bases). The CDR3 covers 14 residues. V lost 7 bases and J lost 8, with 17 bases in between. CDR1 and CDR2 from the germline V gene are MNHEY and SVGAGI. DNA of the CDR3: TGTGCCAGCATGGTAGCGGCGGCGGGGGGGGAGCTGTTTTTT. It is translated as CASMVAAAGGELFF.

J is TRBJ2-1 and V is TRBV30; D not resolved. Trimming took 0 bases from V and 0 from J, leaving 6 bases between them. Germline values: CDR1 GTSNPN, CDR2 SVGIG (reference sequence). This CDR3 comprises 14 residues. The CDR3 nucleotides read TGTGCCTGGAGTGTAGGTCGCTCCTACAATGAGCAGTTCTTC. The encoded protein is CAWSVGRSYNEQFF.

V usage is TRBV7-2 and J usage is TRBJ2-1; D uncertain. V gave up 5 bases and J gave up 1 base, with 12 bases separating them. The CDR3 extends over 15 amino acids. Germline values: CDR1 SGHTA, CDR2 FQGNSA. DNA of the CDR3: TGTGCCAGCAGCCCGGGTGGTAGTTCCTACAATGAGCAGTTCTTC. Its protein product is CASSPGGSSYNEQFF.

The rearrangement joins TRBV13 to TRBJ2-7, with a possible D match to TRBD2 (5 bases). The germline V gene encodes CDR1 PRHDT and CDR2 FYEKMQ (reference sequence). Trimming pared 1 base from V and 3 bases from J, leaving 13 bases between. The CDR3 loop spans 15 amino acids. CDR3 loop: CASSLAPRGSYEQYF. The CDR3 nucleotides read TGTGCCAGCAGCTTAGCGCCCCGGGGTAGCTACGAGCAGTACTTC.

V gene TRBV30 combines with J gene TRBJ2-1; weak D call: TRBD1 (6 bases). V shed 3 bases and J shed 0 bases, with 21 bases lying between them. CDR3 length equals 18 residues. CDR1 and CDR2 (germline): GTSNPN, SVGIG (reference sequence). Here the CDR3 reads CAWSYEWGQGLSYNEQFF. The CDR3 coding sequence is TGTGCCTGGAGCTATGAATGGGGGCAGGGCCTCTCCTACAATGAGCAGTTCTTC. The full variable domain, with the rest looked up from reference TRBV30 and TRBJ2-1, is SQTIHQWPATLVQPVGSPLSLECTVEGTSNPNLYWYRQAAGRGLQLLFYSVGIGQISSEVPQNLSASRPQDRQFILSSKKLLLSDSGFYLCAWSYEWGQGLSYNEQFFGPGTRLTVL.

This clone came up once. The rearrangement links TRBV6-1 to TRBJ2-7, with D hard to call. Per the germline V gene, CDR1 is MNHNS and CDR2 is SASEGT. Trimming took off 1 base at V and 2 bases at J, with 15 bases between the two ends. CDR3 size: 16 residues. The CDR3 coding sequence is TGTGCCAGCAGTGAAGGTGTGGGTACTCGCCCCTACGAGCAGTACTTC. Amino acid sequence: CASSEGVGTRPYEQYF.

The CDR3 loop reads CSVPKASGATDTQYF. The CDR3 region has the DNA TGCAGCGTCCCCAAGGCTAGCGGGGCCACAGATACGCAGTATTTT. V gene TRBV29-1 combines with J gene TRBJ2-3, with 9 bases fitting TRBD2. Germline CDR1 and CDR2: SQVTM and ANQGSEA. The CDR3 consists of 15 residues. The ends lost 6 bases at V and 2 bases at J; junction bases unmatched: 9.

The CDR3 loop reads CASVTGSGVNTEAFF. The CDR3 bases are TGTGCCAGTGTTACAGGGTCGGGGGTGAACACTGAAGCTTTCTTT. The chain recombines TRBV18 with TRBJ1-1; weak D call: TRBD1 (6 bases). CDR1 is KGHSH and CDR2 is LQKENI in the germline V gene. The CDR3 has 15 residues. V dropped 9 bases and J dropped 0 bases, with 17 bases sitting between them.

The genes are TRBV7-3 and TRBJ2-1, with 7 bases identical to TRBD2. The CDR3 is 15 amino acids. V dropped 5 bases and J dropped 4; count of bases not matched to a gene: 8. Germline CDR1 is SGHTA and CDR2 is FQGTGA. CDR3 coding DNA: TGTGCCAGCAGCCTCGCTAGCGGCCAATACAATGAGCAGTTCTTC. It encodes CASSLASGQYNEQFF.

This clone was recorded a few times. V usage is TRBV2 and J usage is TRBJ2-1; TRBD2 matches at 8 bases. CDR1 and CDR2 (germline): SNHLY, FYNNEI. Germline trimming cut 5 bases from V and 4 bases from J; bases unmatched to any gene: 7. The CDR3 covers 15 residues. The CDR3 DNA is TGTGCCAGCAGTCCTACTAGCGGTAGATACAATGAGCAGTTCTTC. Residues: CASSPTSGRYNEQFF.

This clone has a single count. The V and J genes are TRBV7-6 and TRBJ1-6; D gene ambiguous. Trimming shortened V by 3 bases and J by 10 bases, and 10 bases separated the two germline ends. This CDR3 has 13 residues. Germline V gives CDR1 SGHVS, CDR2 FNYEAQ. CDR3 DNA: TGTGCCAGCAGCTTGGGTAGTGGATCACCCCTCCACTTT. It yields the protein CASSLGSGSPLHF.

This clone was seen just once. The rearrangement joins TRBV30 to TRBJ2-1; D gene ambiguous. V gave up 2 bases and J gave up 0 bases, with 8 bases separating them. The CDR3 is made up of 14 amino acids. The germline V gene encodes CDR1 GTSNPN and CDR2 SVGIG (reference sequence). The CDR3 protein is CAWSKESSYNEQFF. DNA of the CDR3: TGTGCCTGGAGTAAGGAGTCCTCCTACAATGAGCAGTTCTTC.

In DNA form, the CDR3 reads TGTGCCAGCAGCAAAGAACCCTCTAGCACCCTAAGCACAGATACGCAGTATTTT. This gives the protein CASSKEPSSTLSTDTQYF. The chain couples TRBV21-1 to TRBJ2-3; the table's TRBD2 call for D was not verified on the DNA. TRBV21-1 is designated a pseudogene. CDR3 length equals 18 residues.